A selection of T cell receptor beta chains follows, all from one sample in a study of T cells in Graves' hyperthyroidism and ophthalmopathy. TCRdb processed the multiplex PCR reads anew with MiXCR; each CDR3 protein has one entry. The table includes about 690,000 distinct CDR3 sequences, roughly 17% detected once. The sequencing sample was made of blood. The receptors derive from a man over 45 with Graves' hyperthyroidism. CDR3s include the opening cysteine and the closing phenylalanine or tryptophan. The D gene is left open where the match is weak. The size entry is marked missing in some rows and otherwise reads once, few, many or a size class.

CDR3 DNA: TGTGCCAGCAGCTTCGACAGGGTAACCTACGAGCAGTACTTC
CDR3 protein: CASSFDRVTYEQYF
J gene: TRBJ2-7
D gene: TRBD1
V gene: TRBV28
clone size: many

CDR3 DNA: TGTGCCAGCAGCCAAACTGGGAGAGTAGATACGCAGTATTTT
CDR3 protein: CASSQTGRVDTQYF
J gene: TRBJ2-3
D gene: NA
V gene: TRBV12-3/TRBV12-4
clone size: many

CDR3 DNA: TGTGCCACCAGCAGAGTTGGGACAGAGACCCAGTACTTC
CDR3 protein: CATSRVGTETQYF
J gene: TRBJ2-5
D gene: NA
V gene: TRBV15
clone size: few

CDR3 DNA: TGTGCCAGCAGCCAAGAGGTCAGGGGTGGGTCACCCCTCCACTTT
CDR3 protein: CASSQEVRGGSPLHF
J gene: TRBJ1-6
D gene: NA
V gene: TRBV4-2
clone size: NA

CDR3 DNA: TGTGCCAGCAGCGTCTCAGGGATGGGAGTGAACACTGAAGCTTTCTTT
CDR3 protein: CASSVSGMGVNTEAFF
J gene: TRBJ1-1
D gene: NA
V gene: TRBV9
clone size: few

CDR3 DNA: TGTGCCAGCAGGGAAACAGGGGTCAGAGGCGATCAGCCCCAGCATTTT
CDR3 protein: CASRETGVRGDQPQHF
J gene: TRBJ1-5
D gene: TRBD1
V gene: TRBV12-3/TRBV12-4
clone size: many

CDR3 DNA: TGTGCCAGCAGCACTATTAGCGGACCAATTCATTACAATGAGCAGTTCTTC
CDR3 protein: CASSTISGPIHYNEQFF
J gene: TRBJ2-1
D gene: NA
V gene: TRBV7-9
clone size: few

CDR3 DNA: TGTGCCAGCAGCTTACAGGTCACAACTAATGAAAAACTGTTTTTT
CDR3 protein: CASSLQVTTNEKLFF
J gene: TRBJ1-4
D gene: NA
V gene: TRBV7-2
clone size: NA

CDR3 DNA: TGTGCCAGCAGCTTAGGGGGGACTAGCGGGGGGGCCTACAATGAGCAGTTCTTC
CDR3 protein: CASSLGGTSGGAYNEQFF
J gene: TRBJ2-1
D gene: TRBD2
V gene: TRBV7-2
clone size: many

CDR3 DNA: TGTGCCTGGAATCCGGGACAGGGTTTTCCGATGAACACTGAAGCTTTCTTT
CDR3 protein: CAWNPGQGFPMNTEAFF
J gene: TRBJ1-1
D gene: TRBD1
V gene: TRBV30
clone size: many